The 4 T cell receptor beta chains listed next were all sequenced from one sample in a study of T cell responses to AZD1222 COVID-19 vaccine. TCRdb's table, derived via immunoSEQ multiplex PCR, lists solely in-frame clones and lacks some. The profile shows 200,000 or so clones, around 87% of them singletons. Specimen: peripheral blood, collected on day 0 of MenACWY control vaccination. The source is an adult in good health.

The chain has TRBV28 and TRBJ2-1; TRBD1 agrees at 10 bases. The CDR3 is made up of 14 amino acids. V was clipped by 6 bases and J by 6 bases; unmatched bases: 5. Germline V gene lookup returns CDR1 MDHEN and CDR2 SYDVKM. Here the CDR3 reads CASSGTGEVNEQFF. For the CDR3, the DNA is TGTGCCAGCAGCGGGACAGGGGAGGTCAATGAGCAGTTCTTC.

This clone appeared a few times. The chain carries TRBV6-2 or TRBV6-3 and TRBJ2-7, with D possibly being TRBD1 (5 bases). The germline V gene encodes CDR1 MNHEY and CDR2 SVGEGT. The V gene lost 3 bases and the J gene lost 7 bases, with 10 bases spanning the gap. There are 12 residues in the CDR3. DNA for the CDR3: TGTGCCAGCAGTTATTTTGGGGCGGAGCAGTACTTC. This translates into CASSYFGAEQYF.

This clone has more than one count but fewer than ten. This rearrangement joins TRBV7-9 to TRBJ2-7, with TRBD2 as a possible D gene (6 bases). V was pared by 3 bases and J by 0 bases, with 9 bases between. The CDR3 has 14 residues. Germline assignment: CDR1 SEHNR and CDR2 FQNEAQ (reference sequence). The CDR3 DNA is TGTGCCAGCAGCTTGTCGGGAGCCTCCTACGAGCAGTACTTC. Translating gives CASSLSGASYEQYF.

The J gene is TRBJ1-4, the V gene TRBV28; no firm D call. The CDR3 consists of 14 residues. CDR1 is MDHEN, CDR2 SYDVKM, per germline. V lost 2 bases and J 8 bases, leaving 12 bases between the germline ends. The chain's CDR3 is CASSLAGSHEKLFF. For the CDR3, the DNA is TGTGCCAGCAGTTTAGCGGGCAGCCACGAAAAACTGTTTTTT.